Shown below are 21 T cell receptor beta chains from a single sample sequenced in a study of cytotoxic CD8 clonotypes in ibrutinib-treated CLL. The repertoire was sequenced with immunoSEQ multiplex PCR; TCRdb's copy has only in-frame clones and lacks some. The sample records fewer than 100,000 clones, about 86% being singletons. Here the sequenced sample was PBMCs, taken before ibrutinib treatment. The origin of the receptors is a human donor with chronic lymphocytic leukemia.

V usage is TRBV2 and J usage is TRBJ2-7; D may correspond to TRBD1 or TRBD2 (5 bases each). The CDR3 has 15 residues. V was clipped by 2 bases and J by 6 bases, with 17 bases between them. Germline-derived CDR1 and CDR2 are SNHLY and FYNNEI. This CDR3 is CASSEYRGRAGEQYF. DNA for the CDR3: TGTGCCAGCAGTGAATATCGTGGCAGGGCGGGCGAGCAGTACTTC.

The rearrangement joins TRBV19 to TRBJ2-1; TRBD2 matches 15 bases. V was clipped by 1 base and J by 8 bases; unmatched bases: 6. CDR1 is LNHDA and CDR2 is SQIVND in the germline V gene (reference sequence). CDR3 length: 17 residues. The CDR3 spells CASSIVGTSGRRDEQFF. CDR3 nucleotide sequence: TGTGCCAGTAGTATAGTTGGGACTAGCGGGAGGCGGGATGAGCAGTTCTTC.

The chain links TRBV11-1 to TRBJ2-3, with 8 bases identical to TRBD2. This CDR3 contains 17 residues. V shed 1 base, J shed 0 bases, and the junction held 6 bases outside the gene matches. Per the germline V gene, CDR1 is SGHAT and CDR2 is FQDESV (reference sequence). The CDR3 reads CASSLVPTSASTDTQYF. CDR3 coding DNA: TGTGCCAGCAGCTTAGTCCCGACTAGCGCGAGCACAGATACGCAGTATTTT.

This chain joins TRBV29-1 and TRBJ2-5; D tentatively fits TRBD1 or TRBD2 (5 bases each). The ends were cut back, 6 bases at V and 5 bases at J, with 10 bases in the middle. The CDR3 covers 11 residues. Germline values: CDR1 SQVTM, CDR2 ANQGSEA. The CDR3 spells CSVGTGETQYF. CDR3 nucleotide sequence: TGCAGCGTGGGGACCGGGGAGACCCAGTACTTC. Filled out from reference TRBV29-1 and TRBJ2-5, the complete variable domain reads SAVISQKPSRDICQRGTSLTIQCQVDSQVTMMFWYRQQPGQSLTLIATANQGSEATYESGFVIDKFPISRPNLTFSTLTVSNMSPEDSSIYLCSVGTGETQYFGPGTRLLVL.

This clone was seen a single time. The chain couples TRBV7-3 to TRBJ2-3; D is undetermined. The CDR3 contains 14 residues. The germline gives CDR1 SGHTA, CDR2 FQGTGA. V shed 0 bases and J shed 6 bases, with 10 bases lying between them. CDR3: CASSLTSSWDTQYF. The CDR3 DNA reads TGTGCCAGCAGCTTAACATCGAGTTGGGATACGCAGTATTTT.

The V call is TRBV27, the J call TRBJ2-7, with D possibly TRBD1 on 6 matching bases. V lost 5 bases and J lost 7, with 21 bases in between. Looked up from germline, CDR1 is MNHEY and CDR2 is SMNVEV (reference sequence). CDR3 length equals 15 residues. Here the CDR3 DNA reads TGTGCCAGCAGTCCACTCCGGCGACAGGCGGAAGAGCAGTACTTC. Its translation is CASSPLRRQAEEQYF.

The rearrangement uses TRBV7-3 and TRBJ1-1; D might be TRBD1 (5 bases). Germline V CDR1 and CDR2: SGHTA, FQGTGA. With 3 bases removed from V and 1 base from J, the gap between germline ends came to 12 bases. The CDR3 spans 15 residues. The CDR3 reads CASSFSETANTEAFF. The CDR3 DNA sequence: TGTGCCAGCAGCTTTTCCGAGACAGCGAACACTGAAGCTTTCTTT. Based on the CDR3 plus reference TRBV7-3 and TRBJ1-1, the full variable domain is GAGVSQTPSNKVTEKGKYVELRCDPISGHTALYWYRQSLGQGPEFLIYFQGTGAADDSGLPNDRFFAVRPEGSVSTLKIQRTERGDSAVYLCASSFSETANTEAFFGQGTRLTVV.

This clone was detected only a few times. CDR3 nucleotides: TGTGCCAGCAGTTTTACCCGGACGAACACTGAAGCTTTCTTT. This codes for CASSFTRTNTEAFF. The chain recombines TRBV28 with TRBJ1-1; D ambiguous. This CDR3 is built from 14 residues. Trimming removed 3 bases at V and 1 base at J, with 9 bases between. In germline, CDR1 is MDHEN, CDR2 SYDVKM.

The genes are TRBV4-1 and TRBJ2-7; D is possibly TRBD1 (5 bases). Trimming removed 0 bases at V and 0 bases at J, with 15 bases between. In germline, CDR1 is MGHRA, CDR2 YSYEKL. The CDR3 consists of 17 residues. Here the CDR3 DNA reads TGCGCCAGCAGCCAAGAAGGGTGGGGCCAGAACTCCTACGAGCAGTACTTC. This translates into CASSQEGWGQNSYEQYF.

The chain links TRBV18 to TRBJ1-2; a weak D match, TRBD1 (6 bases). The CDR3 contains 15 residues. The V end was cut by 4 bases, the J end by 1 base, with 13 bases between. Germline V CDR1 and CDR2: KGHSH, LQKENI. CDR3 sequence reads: CASSRETQGNYGYTF. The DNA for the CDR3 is TGTGCCAGCTCACGGGAGACACAGGGTAACTATGGCTACACCTTC.

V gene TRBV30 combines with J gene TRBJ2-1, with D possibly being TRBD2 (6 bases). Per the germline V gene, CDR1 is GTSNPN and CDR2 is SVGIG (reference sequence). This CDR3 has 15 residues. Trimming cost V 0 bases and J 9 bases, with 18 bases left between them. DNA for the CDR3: TGTGCCTGGAGTGTACTGACGGGAGTTTTAGGTGAGCAGTTCTTC. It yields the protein CAWSVLTGVLGEQFF. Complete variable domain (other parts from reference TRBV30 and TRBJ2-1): SQTIHQWPATLVQPVGSPLSLECTVEGTSNPNLYWYRQAAGRGLQLLFYSVGIGQISSEVPQNLSASRPQDRQFILSSKKLLLSDSGFYLCAWSVLTGVLGEQFFGPGTRLTVL.

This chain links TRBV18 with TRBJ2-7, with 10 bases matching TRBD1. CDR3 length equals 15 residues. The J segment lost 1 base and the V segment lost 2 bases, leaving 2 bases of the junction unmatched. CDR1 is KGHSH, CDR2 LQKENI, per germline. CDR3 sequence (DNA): TGTGCCAGCTCACCATGGGGACAGGGGTCCTACGAGCAGTACTTC. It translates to CASSPWGQGSYEQYF.

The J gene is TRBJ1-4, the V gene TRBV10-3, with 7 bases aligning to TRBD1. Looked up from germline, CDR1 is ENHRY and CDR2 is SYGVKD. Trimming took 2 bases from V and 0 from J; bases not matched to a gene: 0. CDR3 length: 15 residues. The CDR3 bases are TGTGCCATCAGTGAGACAGGGGCAACTAATGAAAAACTGTTTTTT. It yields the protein CAISETGATNEKLFF.

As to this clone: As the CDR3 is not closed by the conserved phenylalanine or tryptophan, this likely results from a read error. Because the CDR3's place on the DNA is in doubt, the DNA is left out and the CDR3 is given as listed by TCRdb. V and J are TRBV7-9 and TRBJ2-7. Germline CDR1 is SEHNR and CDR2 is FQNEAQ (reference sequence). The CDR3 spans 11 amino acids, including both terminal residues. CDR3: CASSNSGTVVH.

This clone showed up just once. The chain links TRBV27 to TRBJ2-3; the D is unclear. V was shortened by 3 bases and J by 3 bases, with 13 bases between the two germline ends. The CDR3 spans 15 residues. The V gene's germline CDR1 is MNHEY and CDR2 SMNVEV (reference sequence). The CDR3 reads CASSFGALGTDTQYF. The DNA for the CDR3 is TGTGCCAGCAGTTTCGGAGCCCTGGGAACAGATACGCAGTATTTT.

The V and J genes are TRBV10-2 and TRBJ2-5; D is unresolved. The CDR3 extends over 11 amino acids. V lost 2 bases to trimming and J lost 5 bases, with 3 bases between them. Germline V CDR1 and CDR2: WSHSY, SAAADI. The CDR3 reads CASSEVETQYF. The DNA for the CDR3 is TGCGCCAGCAGTGAGGTGGAGACCCAGTACTTC.

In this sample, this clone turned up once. The DNA of the CDR3 is TGTGCCAGCAGCCCAACCGGGACAGGGGGTATCACCATATATTTT. Translation: CASSPTGTGGITIYF. The V and J genes are TRBV7-8 and TRBJ1-3, with 11 bases aligning to TRBD1. V lost 5 bases to trimming and J lost 9 bases; unmatched junction nucleotides: 9. The CDR3 contains 15 residues. From germline, CDR1 is SGHVS and CDR2 FQNEAQ.

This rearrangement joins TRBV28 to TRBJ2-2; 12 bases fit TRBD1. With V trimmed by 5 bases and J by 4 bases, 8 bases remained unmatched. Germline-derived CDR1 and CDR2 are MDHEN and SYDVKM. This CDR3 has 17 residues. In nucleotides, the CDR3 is TGTGCCAGCAGTCCAACCGGGACAGGGGGCATCACCGGGGAGCTGTTTTTT. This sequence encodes CASSPTGTGGITGELFF.

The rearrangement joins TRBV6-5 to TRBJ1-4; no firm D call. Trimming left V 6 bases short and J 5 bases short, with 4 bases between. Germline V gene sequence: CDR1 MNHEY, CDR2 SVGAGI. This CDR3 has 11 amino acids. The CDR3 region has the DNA TGTGCCAGCAGCCGCAATGAAAAACTGTTTTTT. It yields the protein CASSRNEKLFF.

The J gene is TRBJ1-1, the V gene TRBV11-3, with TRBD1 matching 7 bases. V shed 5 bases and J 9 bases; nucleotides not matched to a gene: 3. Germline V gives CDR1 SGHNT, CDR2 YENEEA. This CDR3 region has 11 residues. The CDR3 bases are TGTGCCAGCAGCAAACAGGGGAAAGCTTTCTTT. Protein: CASSKQGKAFF.

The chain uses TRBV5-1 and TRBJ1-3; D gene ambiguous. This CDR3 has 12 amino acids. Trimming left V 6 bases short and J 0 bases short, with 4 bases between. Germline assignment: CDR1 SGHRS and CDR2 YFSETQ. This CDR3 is CASTGSGNTIYF. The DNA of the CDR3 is TGCGCCAGCACAGGCTCTGGAAACACCATATATTTT. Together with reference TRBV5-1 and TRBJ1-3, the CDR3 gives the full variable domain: KAGVTQTPRYLIKTRGQQVTLSCSPISGHRSVSWYQQTPGQGLQFLFEYFSETQRNKGNFPGRFSGRQFSNSRSEMNVSTLELGDSALYLCASTGSGNTIYFGEGSWLTVV.